This T cell receptor (beta chain) was captured by sequencing in a study of T cells in narcolepsy. For the study at large: Donors had narcolepsy type 1 or type 2, or were healthy controls. Study-level points and caveats: Same-patient CSF and blood CD4+ T cell clonotypes included HCRT-specific and TRIB2-specific autoreactive ones. Reportedly, autoreactive clonotypes were serially detected in patients' blood but not controls'. In some patient and control memory CD4+ samples, autoreactive clones were absent.

The CDR3 is made up of 13 amino acids. The germline V gene has CDR1 SQVTM and CDR2 ANQGSEA. The V end lost 5 bases, the J end lost 3 bases, and 14 bases lay between the germline ends. As regards this clone: The antigen remains unidentified.

Libraries were prepared by immunoSEQ multiplex PCR; TCRdb keeps only in-frame clonotypes and omits some of them. The repertoire includes about 21,000 clones, approximately 90% of them detected once, and about 1.1% sits in the top ten. The clonotype originates from a human donor with narcolepsy. The chain joins TRBV29-1 to TRBJ2-7, with D unclear. Sample: CD45RA- memory CD4+ T cells from PBMCs. CDR3 protein: CSVRAPDDYEQYF. CDR3 sequence (DNA): TGCAGCGTTCGGGCCCCAGATGACTACGAGCAGTACTTC.